This T cell receptor (delta chain) came from a study of Vδ1+ human thymocytes. The V gene end was trimmed by 2 bases and the J gene end by 2 bases; junction bases not matched to a gene: 32. Germline V gene lookup returns CDR1 TSWWSYY and CDR2 QGS. The CDR3 spans 24 residues. Extracted RNA was reverse transcribed into cDNA. Multiplex PCR used pooled V-gene forward primers and a constant-region reverse primer to amplify CDR3s. TCRdb ran CATT on the multiplex PCR reads. The sample consists of approximately 25,000 delta-chain clones, 25% to 30% of them appearing once. Study results and caveats: Thymic TRG and TRD repertoires appeared highly polyclonal, with Gaussian CDR3 length distributions.

Details on this clone: Its specificity is not known.

The specimen was Vdelta1+ gamma-delta thymocytes from the thymus. The subset here: FACS-sorted CD3+ TCRalphabeta- TCRVdelta1+ TCRVdelta2- thymocytes. The clonotype comes from a boy under three years old who had congenital heart surgery. V is TRDV1 and J is TRDJ1; TRDD3 matches at 7 bases. The chain's CDR3 is CALGEVELGDPLTGARFVTDKLIF. For the CDR3, the DNA is TGTGCTCTTGGGGAAGTGGAGCTCGGAGATCCGCTTACTGGGGCCCGATTCGTGACCGATAAACTCATCTTT.